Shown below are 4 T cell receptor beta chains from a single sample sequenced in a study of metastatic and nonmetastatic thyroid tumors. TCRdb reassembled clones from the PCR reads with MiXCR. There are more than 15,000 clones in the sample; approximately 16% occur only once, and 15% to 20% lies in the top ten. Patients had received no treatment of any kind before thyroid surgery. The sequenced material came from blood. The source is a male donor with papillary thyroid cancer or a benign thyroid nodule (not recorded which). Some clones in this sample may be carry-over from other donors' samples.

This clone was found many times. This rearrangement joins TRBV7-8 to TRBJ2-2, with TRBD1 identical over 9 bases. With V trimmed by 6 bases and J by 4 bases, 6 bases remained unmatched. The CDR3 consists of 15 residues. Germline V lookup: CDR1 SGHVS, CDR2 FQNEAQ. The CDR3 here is CASRSGTGSTGELFF. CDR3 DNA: TGTGCCAGCAGATCCGGGACAGGGAGCACCGGGGAGCTGTTTTTT.

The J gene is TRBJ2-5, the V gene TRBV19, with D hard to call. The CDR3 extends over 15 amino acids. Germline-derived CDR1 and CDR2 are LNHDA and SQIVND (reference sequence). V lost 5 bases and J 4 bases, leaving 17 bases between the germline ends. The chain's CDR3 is CASSSPLAGLETQYF. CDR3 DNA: TGTGCCAGTAGTTCCCCCCTGGCTGGGTTAGAGACCCAGTACTTC.

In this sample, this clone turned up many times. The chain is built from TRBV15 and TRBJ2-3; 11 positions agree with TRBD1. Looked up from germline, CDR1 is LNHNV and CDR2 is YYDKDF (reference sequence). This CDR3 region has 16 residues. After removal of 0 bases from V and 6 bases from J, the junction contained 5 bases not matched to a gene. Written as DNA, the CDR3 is TGTGCCACCAGCAGAGATAGGGACAGGGGGTGGGATACGCAGTATTTT. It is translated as CATSRDRDRGWDTQYF.

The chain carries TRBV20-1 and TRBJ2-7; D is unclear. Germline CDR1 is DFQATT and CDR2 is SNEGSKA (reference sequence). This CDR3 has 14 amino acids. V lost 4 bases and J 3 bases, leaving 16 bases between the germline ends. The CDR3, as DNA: TGCAGTGCTATAGATGGGGAAGGGATCTACGAGCAGTACTTC. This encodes CSAIDGEGIYEQYF.